A selection of T cell receptor beta chains follows, all from one sample in a study of blood T cell repertoires in COVID-19. The data were produced by immunoSEQ multiplex PCR, yet TCRdb's version contains in-frame clones alone and is incomplete. The sample lists some 150,000 clones; 84% were seen once. The sequencing input was peripheral blood. These receptors all stem from a woman in her seventies with COVID-19, enrolled during active disease. Both conserved end residues are part of each CDR3. A D gene is named only where the DNA matches it firmly. A row's size may be missing; if present it is once, few, many or a size class.

J: TRBJ2-1
V: TRBV11-2
D: NA
size: NA
CDR3: CASSQLSVYNEQFF
DNA: TGTGCCAGCAGCCAGCTTAGCGTGTACAATGAGCAGTTCTTC

J: TRBJ1-4
V: TRBV6-5
D: TRBD1
size: NA
CDR3: CASSFRQGTANEKLFF
DNA: TGTGCCAGCAGTTTCCGACAGGGGACCGCTAATGAAAAACTGTTTTTT

J: TRBJ2-1
V: TRBV9
D: TRBD2
size: NA
CDR3: CASSVPRTSGGQFF
DNA: TGTGCCAGCAGCGTTCCTCGAACTAGCGGGGGACAGTTCTTC

J: TRBJ2-1
V: TRBV18
D: NA
size: NA
CDR3: CASSPEQGEFNEQFF
DNA: TGTGCCAGCTCACCAGAACAGGGAGAATTCAATGAGCAGTTCTTC

J: TRBJ1-4
V: TRBV2
D: NA
size: NA
CDR3: CASTYYATNEKLFF
DNA: TGTGCCAGCACCTACTATGCAACTAATGAAAAACTGTTTTTT

J: TRBJ1-4
V: TRBV12-3/TRBV12-4
D: NA
size: NA
CDR3: CASSLQGNEKLFF
DNA: TGTGCCAGCAGTTTGCAGGGGAATGAAAAACTGTTTTTT

J: TRBJ2-3
V: TRBV18
D: NA
size: NA
CDR3: CASSSSRQDTDTQYF
DNA: TGTGCCAGCTCATCTTCGCGGCAAGACACAGATACGCAGTATTTT

J: TRBJ1-2
V: TRBV7-2
D: NA
size: NA
CDR3: CASSLDSNYGYTF
DNA: TGTGCCAGCAGCTTAGACAGTAACTATGGCTACACCTTC

J: TRBJ2-1
V: TRBV14
D: NA
size: NA
CDR3: CASSQVGGQEQFF
DNA: TGTGCCAGCAGCCAAGTCGGCGGGCAAGAGCAGTTCTTC

J: TRBJ2-2
V: TRBV6-5
D: TRBD2
size: NA
CDR3: CASTKGVWGGELFF
DNA: TGTGCCAGCACCAAGGGAGTCTGGGGGGGAGAGCTGTTTTTT

J: TRBJ2-5
V: TRBV6-5
D: NA
size: NA
CDR3: CASINGETQYF
DNA: TGTGCCAGCATCAACGGAGAGACCCAGTACTTC

J: TRBJ2-2
V: TRBV14
D: TRBD2
size: NA
CDR3: CASSQLPSGVAGSRELFF
DNA: TGTGCCAGCAGCCAACTCCCCTCGGGGGTAGCGGGAAGTAGGGAGCTGTTTTTT

J: TRBJ1-1
V: TRBV29-1
D: NA
size: NA
CDR3: CSVVRVVNTEAFF
DNA: TGCAGCGTTGTGAGGGTCGTGAACACTGAAGCTTTCTTT

J: TRBJ2-5
V: TRBV12-3/TRBV12-4
D: NA
size: NA
CDR3: CASSSQGGTQYF
DNA: TGTGCCAGCAGTTCCCAGGGAGGGACCCAGTACTTC

J: TRBJ2-7
V: TRBV9
D: TRBD2
size: NA
CDR3: CASSPRAGEGEQYF
DNA: TGTGCCAGCAGCCCCCGGGCGGGAGAGGGGGAGCAGTACTTC

J: TRBJ2-2
V: TRBV30
D: NA
size: once
CDR3: CAWSAGEFAGELFF
DNA: TGTGCCTGGAGTGCGGGGGAATTCGCCGGGGAGCTGTTTTTT

J: TRBJ1-2
V: TRBV28
D: TRBD1
size: NA
CDR3: CASSVRDREYGYTF
DNA: TGTGCCAGCAGTGTCCGGGACAGGGAATATGGCTACACCTTC

J: TRBJ2-6
V: TRBV9
D: TRBD1
size: NA
CDR3: CASSGSGGAGANVLTF
DNA: TGTGCCAGCAGCGGCTCAGGGGGCGCTGGGGCCAACGTCCTGACTTTC

J: TRBJ2-7
V: TRBV27
D: TRBD2
size: NA
CDR3: CASRGGVAPSYEQYF
DNA: TGTGCCAGCAGGGGAGGGGTAGCTCCTTCCTACGAGCAGTACTTC

J: TRBJ1-1
V: TRBV6-1
D: NA
size: once
CDR3: CASSETVWRAFF
DNA: TGTGCCAGCAGTGAGACGGTATGGAGGGCTTTCTTT

J: TRBJ1-2
V: TRBV3-1/TRBV3-2
D: NA
size: NA
CDR3: CASSQGTAGGYTF
DNA: TGTGCCAGCAGCCAAGGTACGGCGGGTGGCTACACCTTC

J: TRBJ1-5
V: TRBV27
D: NA
size: NA
CDR3: CASSQGNLDQPQHF
DNA: TGTGCCAGCAGCCAGGGGAATCTCGATCAGCCCCAGCATTTT

J: TRBJ2-2
V: TRBV7-8
D: TRBD2
size: NA
CDR3: CASGGTYANTGELFF
DNA: TGTGCTAGCGGGGGGACCTACGCGAACACCGGGGAGCTGTTTTTT